This T cell receptor (beta chain) originates from a study of glioma-infiltrating T cells. This CDR3 contains 12 residues. Germline CDR1 and CDR2: MNHEY and SMNVEV (reference sequence). Trimming removed 5 bases from V and 9 bases from J, with 11 bases in between. At least ten counts were recorded for this clonotype. Its antigen is undetermined. Findings of the study overall: CDR3 overlap between tissue and blood was very small. Above-expected tissue-blood divergence occurred in all gliomas, most in low-grade ones.

TCR alpha and beta CDR3 regions were amplified from RNA using iRepertoire nested multiplex PCR. One-step reverse transcription and amplification started from approximately 100-400 ng of tissue mRNA or PBMC total RNA. TCRdb re-called the multiplex PCR reads through MiXCR, storing one row per CDR3 protein. The repertoire holds fewer than 55,000 distinct CDR3 sequences, 20% to 25% seen once, with around 5.8% in the top ten. The rearrangement uses TRBV27 and TRBJ2-1; D gene unclear. Material for sequencing was glioma tissue, nonneoplastic brain tissue, or PBMCs (not recorded which). The sequence was obtained from a human donor with low-grade glioma or glioblastoma, undergoing nonglioma brain surgery, or in good health (not recorded which). The CDR3 nucleotides read TGTGCCAGCAGTAAAAGTGGTACTGAGCAGTTCTTC. The encoded protein is CASSKSGTEQFF.